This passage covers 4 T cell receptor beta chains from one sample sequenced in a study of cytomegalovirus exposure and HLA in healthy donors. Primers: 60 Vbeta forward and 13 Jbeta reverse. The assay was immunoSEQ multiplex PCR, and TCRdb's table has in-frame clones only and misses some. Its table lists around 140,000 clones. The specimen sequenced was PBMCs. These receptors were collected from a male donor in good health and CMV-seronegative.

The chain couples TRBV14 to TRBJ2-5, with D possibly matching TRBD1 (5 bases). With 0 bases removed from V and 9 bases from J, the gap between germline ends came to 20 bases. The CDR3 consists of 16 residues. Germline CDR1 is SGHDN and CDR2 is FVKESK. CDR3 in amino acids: CASSQDGWGQMAAQYF. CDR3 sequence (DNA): TGTGCCAGCAGCCAAGATGGGTGGGGCCAAATGGCGGCCCAGTACTTC.

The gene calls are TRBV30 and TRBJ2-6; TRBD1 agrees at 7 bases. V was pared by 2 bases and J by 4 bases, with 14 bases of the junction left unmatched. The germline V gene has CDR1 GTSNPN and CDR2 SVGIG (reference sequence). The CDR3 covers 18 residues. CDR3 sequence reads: CAWSPWTGAVSGANVLTF. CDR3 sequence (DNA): TGTGCCTGGAGTCCATGGACAGGAGCCGTCTCAGGGGCCAACGTCCTGACTTTC.

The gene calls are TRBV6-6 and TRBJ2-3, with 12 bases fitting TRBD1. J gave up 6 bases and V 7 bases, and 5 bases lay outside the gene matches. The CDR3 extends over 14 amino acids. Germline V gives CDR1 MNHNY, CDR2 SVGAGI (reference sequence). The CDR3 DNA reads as TGTGCCAGCATTCCGGGACAGGGGGCTGATACGCAGTATTTT. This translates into CASIPGQGADTQYF.

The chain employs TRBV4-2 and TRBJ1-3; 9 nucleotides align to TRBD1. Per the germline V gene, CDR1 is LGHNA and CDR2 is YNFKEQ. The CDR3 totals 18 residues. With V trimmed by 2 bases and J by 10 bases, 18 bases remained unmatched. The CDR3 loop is CASSQLLQGQGLRETIYF. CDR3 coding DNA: TGTGCCAGCAGCCAACTACTACAGGGACAGGGACTTAGAGAAACCATATATTTT.